The clone carrying this T cell receptor beta chain was observed once. Its cognate antigen is unknown. This entry belongs to a study of T cell responses to AZD1222 COVID-19 vaccine. This CDR3 contains 16 residues. Germline trimming cut 2 bases from V and 0 bases from J; bases unmatched to any gene: 4. Germline assignment: CDR1 SGHTA and CDR2 FQGNSA. Findings and limits, study-wide: Clonal diversity was possibly underestimated; the donors were predominantly white British and more often female.

Method: immunoSEQ multiplex PCR; TCRdb's copy keeps in-frame clones and lacks some. The sample holds 75,000 to 100,000 clones, approximately 92% seen once. This clonotype was obtained from an adult in good health. The specimen comprised peripheral blood, sampled on day 0 of AZD1222 vaccination. The J gene is TRBJ2-7, the V gene TRBV7-2; 10 bases are a match to TRBD2. CDR3 sequence reads: CASSLTSGVRSYEQYF. The DNA for the CDR3 is TGTGCCAGCAGCTTAACTAGCGGGGTCCGCTCCTACGAGCAGTACTTC.